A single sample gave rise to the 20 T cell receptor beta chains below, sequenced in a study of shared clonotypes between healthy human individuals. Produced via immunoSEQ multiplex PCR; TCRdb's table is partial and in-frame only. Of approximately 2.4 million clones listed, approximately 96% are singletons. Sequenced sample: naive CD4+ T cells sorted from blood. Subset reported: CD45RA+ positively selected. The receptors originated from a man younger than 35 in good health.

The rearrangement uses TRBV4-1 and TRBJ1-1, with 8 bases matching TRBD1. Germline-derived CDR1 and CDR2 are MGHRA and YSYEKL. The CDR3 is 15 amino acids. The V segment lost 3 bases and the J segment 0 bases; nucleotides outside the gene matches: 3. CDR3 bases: TGCGCCAGCAGCCAGGAGGACAGGGTGAACACTGAAGCTTTCTTT. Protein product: CASSQEDRVNTEAFF.

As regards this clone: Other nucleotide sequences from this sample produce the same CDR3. The CDR3 here is CASSLAGTGPNQPQHF. CDR3 in DNA: TGTGCCAGCAGCTTAGCGGGGACAGGCCCAAATCAGCCCCAGCATTTT. V gene TRBV7-9 combines with J gene TRBJ1-5; 8 nucleotides match TRBD1. CDR3 length: 16 residues. Germline trimming cut 0 bases from V and 4 bases from J; bases unmatched to any gene: 5. Germline loops: CDR1 SEHNR, CDR2 FQNEAQ (reference sequence).

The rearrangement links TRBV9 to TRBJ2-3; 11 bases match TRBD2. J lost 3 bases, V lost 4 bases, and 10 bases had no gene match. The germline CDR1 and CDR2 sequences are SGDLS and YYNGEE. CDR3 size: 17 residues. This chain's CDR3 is CASSPRYTSGSTDTQYF. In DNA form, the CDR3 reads TGTGCCAGCAGCCCCCGTTATACTAGCGGGAGTACAGATACGCAGTATTTT.

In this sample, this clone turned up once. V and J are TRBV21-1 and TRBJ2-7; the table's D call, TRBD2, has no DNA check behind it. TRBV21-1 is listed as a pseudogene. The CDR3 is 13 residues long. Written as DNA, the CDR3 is TGTGCCAGCAACCGGGGGGGCTGCTACGAGCAGTACTTC. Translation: CASNRGGCYEQYF.

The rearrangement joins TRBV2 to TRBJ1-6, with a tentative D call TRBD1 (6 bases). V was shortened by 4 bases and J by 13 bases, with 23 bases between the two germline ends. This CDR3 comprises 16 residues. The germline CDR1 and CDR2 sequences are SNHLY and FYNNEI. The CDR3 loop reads CASSGRRGPRGGPLHF. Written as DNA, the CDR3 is TGTGCCAGCAGTGGACGCCGGGGGCCCCGGGGAGGGCCCCTCCACTTT.

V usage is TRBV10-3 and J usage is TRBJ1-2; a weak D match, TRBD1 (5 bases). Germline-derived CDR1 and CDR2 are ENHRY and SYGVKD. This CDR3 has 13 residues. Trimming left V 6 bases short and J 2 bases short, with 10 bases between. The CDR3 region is CAISSAGNYGYTF. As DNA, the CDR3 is TGTGCCATCAGCTCGGCAGGGAACTATGGCTACACCTTC.

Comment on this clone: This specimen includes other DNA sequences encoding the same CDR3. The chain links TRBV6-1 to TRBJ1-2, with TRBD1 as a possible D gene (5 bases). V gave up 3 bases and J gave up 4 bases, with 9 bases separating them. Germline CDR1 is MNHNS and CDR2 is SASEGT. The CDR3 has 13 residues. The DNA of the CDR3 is TGTGCCAGCAGTGAGGGGGGGACCTATGGCTACACCTTC. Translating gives CASSEGGTYGYTF.

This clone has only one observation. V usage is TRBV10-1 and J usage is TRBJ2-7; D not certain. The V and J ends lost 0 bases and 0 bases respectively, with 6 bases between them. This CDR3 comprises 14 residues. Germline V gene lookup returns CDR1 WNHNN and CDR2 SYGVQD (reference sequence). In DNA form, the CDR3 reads TGCGCCAGCAGTGAGTCGGTCCACTCCTACGAGCAGTACTTC. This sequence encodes CASSESVHSYEQYF.

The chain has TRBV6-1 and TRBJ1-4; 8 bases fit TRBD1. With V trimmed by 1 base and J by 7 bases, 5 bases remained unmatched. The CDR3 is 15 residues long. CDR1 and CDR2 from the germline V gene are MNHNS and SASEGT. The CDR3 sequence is CASSEGTGWREKLFF. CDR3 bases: TGTGCCAGCAGTGAAGGGACAGGGTGGCGTGAAAAACTGTTTTTT.

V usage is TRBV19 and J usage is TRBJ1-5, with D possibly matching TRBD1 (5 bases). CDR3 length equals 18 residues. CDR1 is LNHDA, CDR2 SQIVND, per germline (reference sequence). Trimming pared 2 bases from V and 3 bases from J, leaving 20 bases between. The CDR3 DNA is TGTGCCAGTAGTATAAACCTCGGGACGGTGATTACCAATCAGCCCCAGCATTTT. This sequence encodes CASSINLGTVITNQPQHF.

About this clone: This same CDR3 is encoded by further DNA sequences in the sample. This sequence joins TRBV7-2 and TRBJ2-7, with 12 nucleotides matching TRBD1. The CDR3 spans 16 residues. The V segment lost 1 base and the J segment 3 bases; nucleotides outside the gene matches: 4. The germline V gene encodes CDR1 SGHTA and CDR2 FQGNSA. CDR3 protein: CASSLVGTGGLYEQYF. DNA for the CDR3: TGTGCCAGCAGCTTAGTTGGGACAGGGGGCCTCTACGAGCAGTACTTC.

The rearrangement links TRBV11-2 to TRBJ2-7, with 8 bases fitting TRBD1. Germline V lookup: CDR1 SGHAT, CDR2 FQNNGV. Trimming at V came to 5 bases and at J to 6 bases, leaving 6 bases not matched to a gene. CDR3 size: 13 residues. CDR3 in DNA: TGTGCCAGCAGCCCGAGGACAGGGACCGAGCAGTACTTC. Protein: CASSPRTGTEQYF. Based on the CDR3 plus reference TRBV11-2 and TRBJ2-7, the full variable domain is EAGVAQSPRYKIIEKRQSVAFWCNPISGHATLYWYQQILGQGPKLLIQFQNNGVVDDSQLPKDRFSAERLKGVDSTLKIQPAKLEDSAVYLCASSPRTGTEQYFGPGTRLTVT.

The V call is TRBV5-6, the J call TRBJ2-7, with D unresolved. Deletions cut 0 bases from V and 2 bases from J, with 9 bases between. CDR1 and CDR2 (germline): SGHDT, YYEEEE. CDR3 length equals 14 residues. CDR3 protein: CASSLGQATYEQYF. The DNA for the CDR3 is TGTGCCAGCAGCTTGGGCCAGGCCACCTACGAGCAGTACTTC.

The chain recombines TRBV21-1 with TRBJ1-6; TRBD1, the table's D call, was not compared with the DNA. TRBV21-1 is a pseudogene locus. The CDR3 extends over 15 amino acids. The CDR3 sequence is CASSQDRGLDSPLHF. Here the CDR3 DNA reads TGTGCCAGCAGCCAGGACAGGGGGCTCGATTCACCCCTCCACTTT.

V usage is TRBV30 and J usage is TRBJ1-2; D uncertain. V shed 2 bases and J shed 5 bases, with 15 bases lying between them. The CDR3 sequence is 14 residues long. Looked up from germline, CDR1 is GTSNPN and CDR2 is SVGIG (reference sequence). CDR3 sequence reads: CAWSTETLRYGYTF. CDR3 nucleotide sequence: TGTGCCTGGAGTACTGAAACGCTCAGATATGGCTACACCTTC. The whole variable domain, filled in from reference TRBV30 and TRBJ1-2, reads SQTIHQWPATLVQPVGSPLSLECTVEGTSNPNLYWYRQAAGRGLQLLFYSVGIGQISSEVPQNLSASRPQDRQFILSSKKLLLSDSGFYLCAWSTETLRYGYTFGSGTRLTVV.

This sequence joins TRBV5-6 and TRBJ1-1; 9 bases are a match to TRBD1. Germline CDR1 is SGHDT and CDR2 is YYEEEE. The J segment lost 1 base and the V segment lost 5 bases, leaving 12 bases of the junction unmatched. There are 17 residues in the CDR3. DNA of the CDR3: TGTGCCAGCAGTTCAAGGACAGGGGCTCTGGGGAACACTGAAGCTTTCTTT. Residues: CASSSRTGALGNTEAFF.

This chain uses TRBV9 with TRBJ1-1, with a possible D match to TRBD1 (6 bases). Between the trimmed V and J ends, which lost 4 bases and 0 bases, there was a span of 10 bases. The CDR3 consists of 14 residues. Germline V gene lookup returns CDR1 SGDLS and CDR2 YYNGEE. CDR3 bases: TGTGCCAGCAGCATGAGGGACATGAACACTGAAGCTTTCTTT. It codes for CASSMRDMNTEAFF.

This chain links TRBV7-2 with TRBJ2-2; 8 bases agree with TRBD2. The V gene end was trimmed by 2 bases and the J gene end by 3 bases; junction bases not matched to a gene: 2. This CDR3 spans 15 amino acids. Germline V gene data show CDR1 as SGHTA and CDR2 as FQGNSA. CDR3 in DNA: TGTGCCAGCAGCTTAAAGCGGGGGTACACCGGGGAGCTGTTTTTT. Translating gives CASSLKRGYTGELFF.

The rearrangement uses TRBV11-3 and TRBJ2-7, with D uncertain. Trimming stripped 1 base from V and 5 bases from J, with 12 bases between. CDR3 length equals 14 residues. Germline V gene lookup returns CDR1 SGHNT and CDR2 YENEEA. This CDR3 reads CASSLGVRGDEQYF. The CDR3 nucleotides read TGTGCCAGCAGCTTAGGGGTTCGTGGGGACGAGCAGTACTTC.

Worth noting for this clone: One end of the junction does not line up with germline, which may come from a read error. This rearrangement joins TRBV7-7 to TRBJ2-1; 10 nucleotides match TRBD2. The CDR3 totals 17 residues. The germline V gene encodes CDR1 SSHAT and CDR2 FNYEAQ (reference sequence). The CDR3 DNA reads TGTGCTAGCAGCTTAGCAGCGGGAGGGGATAGTGGCAATGAGCAGTTCTTC. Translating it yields CASSLAAGGDSGNEQFF.